What follows are 5 T cell receptor beta chains derived from one specimen sequenced in a study of blood T cell repertoires in COVID-19 (dated by TCRdb to the early 2020s). Library preparation was by the immunoSEQ multiplex PCR assay. In its TCRdb copy, this immuneACCESS table keeps in-frame sequences only and misses some clones. Where compared with another copy, unresolved V genes explain less than half of these, and the others have no known cause. This sample holds approximately 270,000 clones; 90% were observed only once. The top ten clonotypes cover about 4% of the sample. The source material was PBMCs or T cells enriched from blood (not recorded which). All receptors derive from a woman under 40 with acute COVID-19.

The chain joins TRBV5-1 to TRBJ2-3, with 14 bases matching TRBD2. Per the germline V gene, CDR1 is SGHRS and CDR2 is YFSETQ. The CDR3 length is 16 residues. V was pared by 0 bases and J by 6 bases, with 3 bases of the junction left unmatched. CDR3 sequence: CASSLGLAGGYDTQYF. Here the CDR3 DNA reads TGCGCCAGCAGCTTGGGACTAGCGGGAGGGTATGATACGCAGTATTTT.

V gene TRBV9 combines with J gene TRBJ2-2, with 9 bases aligning to TRBD1. Germline CDR1 and CDR2: SGDLS and YYNGEE. With V trimmed by 2 bases and J by 5 bases, 10 bases remained unmatched. This CDR3 contains 17 residues. The CDR3 DNA reads TGTGCCAGCAGCGTGGGACAGGGCGATCGATTGACCGGGGAGCTGTTTTTT. It codes for CASSVGQGDRLTGELFF.

The rearrangement links TRBV28 to TRBJ2-5, with TRBD1 matching over 8 bases. Trimming cost V 6 bases and J 5 bases; bases outside gene matches: 5. The CDR3 extends over 13 amino acids. Per germline, CDR1 MDHEN and CDR2 SYDVKM. The CDR3 here is CASSRTGKETQYF. Written as DNA, the CDR3 is TGTGCCAGCAGCCGGACAGGGAAGGAGACCCAGTACTTC. Drawing the rest from reference TRBV28 and TRBJ2-5, the complete variable domain is DVKVTQSSRYLVKRTGEKVFLECVQDMDHENMFWYRQDPGLGLRLIYFSYDVKMKEKGDIPEGYSVSREKKERFSLILESASTNQTSMYLCASSRTGKETQYFGPGTRLLVL.

This chain links TRBV11-2 with TRBJ2-6, with D hard to call. Looked up from germline, CDR1 is SGHAT and CDR2 is FQNNGV. This CDR3 is built from 13 residues. V lost 5 bases to trimming and J lost 4 bases, with 6 bases between them. In DNA, the CDR3 is TGTGCCAGCAGCCCCCCAGGGGCCAACGTCCTGACTTTC. Protein sequence: CASSPPGANVLTF. The full variable domain, in which reference TRBV11-2 and TRBJ2-6 provide the parts outside the CDR3, is EAGVAQSPRYKIIEKRQSVAFWCNPISGHATLYWYQQILGQGPKLLIQFQNNGVVDDSQLPKDRFSAERLKGVDSTLKIQPAKLEDSAVYLCASSPPGANVLTFGAGSRLTVL.

The chain uses TRBV13 and TRBJ2-3; maybe TRBD1 (6 bases). Germline loops: CDR1 PRHDT, CDR2 FYEKMQ (reference sequence). V lost 6 bases and J 1 base, leaving 17 bases between the germline ends. CDR3 length: 16 amino acids. CDR3: CASRKTAGQRTDTQYF. CDR3 bases: TGTGCCAGCAGAAAAACCGCCGGACAGCGCACAGATACGCAGTATTTT.